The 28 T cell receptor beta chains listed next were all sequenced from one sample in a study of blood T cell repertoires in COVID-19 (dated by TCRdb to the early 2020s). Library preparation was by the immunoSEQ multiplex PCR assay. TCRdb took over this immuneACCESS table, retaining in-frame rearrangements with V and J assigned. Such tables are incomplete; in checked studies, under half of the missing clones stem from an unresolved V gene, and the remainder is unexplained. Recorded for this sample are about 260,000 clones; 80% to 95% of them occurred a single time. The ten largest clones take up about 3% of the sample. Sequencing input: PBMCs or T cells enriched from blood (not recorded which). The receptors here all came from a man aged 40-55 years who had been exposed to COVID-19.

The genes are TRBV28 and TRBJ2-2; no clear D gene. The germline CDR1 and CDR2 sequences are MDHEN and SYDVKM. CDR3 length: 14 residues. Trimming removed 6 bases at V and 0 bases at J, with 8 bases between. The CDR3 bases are TGTGCCAGCAGACAGACAACGAACACCGGGGAGCTGTTTTTT. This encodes CASRQTTNTGELFF.

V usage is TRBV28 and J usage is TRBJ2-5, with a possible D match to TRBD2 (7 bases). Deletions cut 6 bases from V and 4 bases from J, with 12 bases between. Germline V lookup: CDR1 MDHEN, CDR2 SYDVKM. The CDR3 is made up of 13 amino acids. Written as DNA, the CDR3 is TGTGCCAGCAGAGAGGGGGGGATAGAGACCCAGTACTTC. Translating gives CASREGGIETQYF.

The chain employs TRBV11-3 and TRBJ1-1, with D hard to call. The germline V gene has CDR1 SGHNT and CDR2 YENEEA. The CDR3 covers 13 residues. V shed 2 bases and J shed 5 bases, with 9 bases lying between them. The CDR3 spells CASSLKGGTEAFF. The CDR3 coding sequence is TGTGCCAGCAGCTTAAAGGGAGGGACTGAAGCTTTCTTT.

Here the CDR3 reads CASSDSADTEAFF. DNA for the CDR3: TGTGCCAGCAGTGATTCCGCGGACACTGAAGCTTTCTTT. J is TRBJ1-1 and V is TRBV25-1; the D is unclear. Germline V gene data show CDR1 as MGHDK and CDR2 as SYGVNS. Trimming shortened V by 3 bases and J by 3 bases, and 8 bases separated the two germline ends. The CDR3 is made up of 13 amino acids.

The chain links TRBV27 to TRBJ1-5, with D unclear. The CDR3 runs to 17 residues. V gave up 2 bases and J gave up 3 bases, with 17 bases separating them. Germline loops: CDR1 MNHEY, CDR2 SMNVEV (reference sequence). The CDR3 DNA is TGTGCCAGCAGTTTAATTTCTTCTGGGCAGGACAATCAGCCCCAGCATTTT. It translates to CASSLISSGQDNQPQHF.

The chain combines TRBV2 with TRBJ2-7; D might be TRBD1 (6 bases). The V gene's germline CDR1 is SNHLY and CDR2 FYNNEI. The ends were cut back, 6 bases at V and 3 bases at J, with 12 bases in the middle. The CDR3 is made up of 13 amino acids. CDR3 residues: CASRRDTSYEQYF. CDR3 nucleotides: TGTGCCAGCAGACGGGACACCAGCTACGAGCAGTACTTC.

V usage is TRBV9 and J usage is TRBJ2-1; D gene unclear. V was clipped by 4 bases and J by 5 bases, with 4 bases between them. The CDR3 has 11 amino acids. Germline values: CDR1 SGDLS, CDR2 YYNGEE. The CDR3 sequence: CASSRDNEQFF. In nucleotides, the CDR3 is TGTGCCAGCAGCCGGGACAATGAGCAGTTCTTC.

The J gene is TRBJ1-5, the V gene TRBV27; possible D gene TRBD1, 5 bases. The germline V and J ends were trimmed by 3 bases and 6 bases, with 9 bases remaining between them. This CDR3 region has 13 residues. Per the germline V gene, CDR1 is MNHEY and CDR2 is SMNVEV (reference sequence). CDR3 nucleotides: TGTGCCAGCAGTTTGGGGCGGAGTCAGCCCCAGCATTTT. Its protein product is CASSLGRSQPQHF.

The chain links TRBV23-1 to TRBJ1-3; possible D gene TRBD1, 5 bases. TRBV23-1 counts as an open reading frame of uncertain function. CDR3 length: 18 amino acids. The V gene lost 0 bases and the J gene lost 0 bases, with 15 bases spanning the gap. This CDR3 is CASSQSVWGSPSGNTIYF. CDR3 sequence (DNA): TGCGCCAGCAGTCAATCTGTATGGGGCTCCCCCTCTGGAAACACCATATATTTT.

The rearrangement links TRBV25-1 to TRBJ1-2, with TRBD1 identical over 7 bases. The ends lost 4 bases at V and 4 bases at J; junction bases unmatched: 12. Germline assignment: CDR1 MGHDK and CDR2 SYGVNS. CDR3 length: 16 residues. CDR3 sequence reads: CASSAGQQTGLYGYTF. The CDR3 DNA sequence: TGTGCCAGCAGTGCGGGACAGCAAACAGGACTCTATGGCTACACCTTC.

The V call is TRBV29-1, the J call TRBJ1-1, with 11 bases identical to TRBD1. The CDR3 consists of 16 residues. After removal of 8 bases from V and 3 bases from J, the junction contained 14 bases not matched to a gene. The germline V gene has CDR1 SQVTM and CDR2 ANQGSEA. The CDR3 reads CSTTSGTGGLDTEAFF. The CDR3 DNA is TGCAGCACGACCTCCGGGACAGGGGGTTTGGACACTGAAGCTTTCTTT.

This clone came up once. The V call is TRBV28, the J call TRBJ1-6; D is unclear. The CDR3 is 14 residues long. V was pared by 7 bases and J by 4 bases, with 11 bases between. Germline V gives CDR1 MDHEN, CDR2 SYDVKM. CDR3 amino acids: CASTREGYNSPLHF. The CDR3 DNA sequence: TGTGCCAGCACCCGGGAGGGTTATAATTCACCCCTCCACTTT. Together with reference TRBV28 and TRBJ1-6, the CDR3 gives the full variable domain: DVKVTQSSRYLVKRTGEKVFLECVQDMDHENMFWYRQDPGLGLRLIYFSYDVKMKEKGDIPEGYSVSREKKERFSLILESASTNQTSMYLCASTREGYNSPLHFGNGTRLTVT.

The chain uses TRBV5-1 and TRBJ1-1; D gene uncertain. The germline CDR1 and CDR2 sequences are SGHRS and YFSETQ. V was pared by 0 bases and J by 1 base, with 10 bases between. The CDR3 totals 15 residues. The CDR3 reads CASSLVARTNTEAFF. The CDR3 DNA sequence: TGCGCCAGCAGCTTGGTTGCCAGAACGAACACTGAAGCTTTCTTT.

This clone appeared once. The CDR3 bases are TGTGCCAGCAGGACAATCGGCTACGAGCAGTACTTC. It yields the protein CASRTIGYEQYF. V is TRBV27 and J is TRBJ2-7; D unclear. V was pared by 6 bases and J by 3 bases, with 9 bases between. This CDR3 has 12 amino acids. Germline values: CDR1 MNHEY, CDR2 SMNVEV (reference sequence).

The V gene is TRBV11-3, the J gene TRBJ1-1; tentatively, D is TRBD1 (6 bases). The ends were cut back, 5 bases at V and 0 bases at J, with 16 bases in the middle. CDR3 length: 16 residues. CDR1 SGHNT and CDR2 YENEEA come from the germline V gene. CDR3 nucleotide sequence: TGTGCCAGCAGCCCATATCAGGGACAAGTGAACACTGAAGCTTTCTTT. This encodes CASSPYQGQVNTEAFF.

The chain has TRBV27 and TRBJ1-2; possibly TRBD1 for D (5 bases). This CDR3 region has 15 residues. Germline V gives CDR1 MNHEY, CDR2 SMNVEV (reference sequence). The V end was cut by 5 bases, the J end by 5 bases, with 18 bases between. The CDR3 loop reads CASSRDSPSAYGYTF. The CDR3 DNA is TGTGCCAGCAGTCGAGACAGCCCCAGCGCGTATGGCTACACCTTC.

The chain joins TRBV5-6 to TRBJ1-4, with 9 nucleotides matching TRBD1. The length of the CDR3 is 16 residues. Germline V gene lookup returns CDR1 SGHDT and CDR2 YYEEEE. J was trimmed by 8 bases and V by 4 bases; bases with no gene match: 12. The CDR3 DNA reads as TGTGCCAGCAGCGAGATGATACAGGGGGCACGCGAAAAACTGTTTTTT. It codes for CASSEMIQGAREKLFF.

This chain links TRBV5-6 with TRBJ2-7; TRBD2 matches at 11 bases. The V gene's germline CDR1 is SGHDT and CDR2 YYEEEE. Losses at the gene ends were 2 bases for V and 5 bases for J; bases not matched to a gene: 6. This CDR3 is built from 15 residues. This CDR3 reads CASSFALAGAHEQYF. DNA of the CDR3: TGTGCCAGCAGCTTCGCACTAGCGGGAGCCCACGAGCAGTACTTC.

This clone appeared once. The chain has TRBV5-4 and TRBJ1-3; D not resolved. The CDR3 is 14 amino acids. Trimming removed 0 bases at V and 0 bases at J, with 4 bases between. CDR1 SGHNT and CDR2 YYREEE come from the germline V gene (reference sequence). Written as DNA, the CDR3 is TGTGCCAGCAGCTTGGCAGGCTCTGGAAACACCATATATTTT. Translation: CASSLAGSGNTIYF.

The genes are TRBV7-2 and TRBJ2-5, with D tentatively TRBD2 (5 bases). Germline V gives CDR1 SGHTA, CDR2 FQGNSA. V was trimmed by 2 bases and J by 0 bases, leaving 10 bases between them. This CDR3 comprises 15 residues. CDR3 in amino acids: CASSLNSGHQETQYF. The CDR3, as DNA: TGTGCCAGCAGCTTAAACAGCGGACACCAAGAGACCCAGTACTTC.

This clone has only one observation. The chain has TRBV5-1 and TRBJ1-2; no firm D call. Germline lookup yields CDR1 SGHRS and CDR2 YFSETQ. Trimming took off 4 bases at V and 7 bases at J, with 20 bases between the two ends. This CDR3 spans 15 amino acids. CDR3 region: CASSNSLEGRAGYTF. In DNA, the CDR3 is TGCGCCAGCAGCAACTCGCTTGAGGGAAGGGCTGGCTACACCTTC.

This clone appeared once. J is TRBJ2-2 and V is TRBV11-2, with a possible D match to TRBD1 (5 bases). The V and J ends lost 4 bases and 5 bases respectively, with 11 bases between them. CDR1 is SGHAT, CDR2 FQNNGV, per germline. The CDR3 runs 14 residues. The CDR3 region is CASSSIGVTGELFF. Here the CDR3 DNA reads TGTGCCAGCAGCTCTATAGGGGTGACCGGGGAGCTGTTTTTT.

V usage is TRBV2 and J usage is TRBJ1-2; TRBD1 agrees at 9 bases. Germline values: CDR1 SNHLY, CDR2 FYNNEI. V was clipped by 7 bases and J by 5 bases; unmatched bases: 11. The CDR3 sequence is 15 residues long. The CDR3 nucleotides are TGTGCCAGCATCGACGGGGGACAGGGACGATATGGCTACACCTTC. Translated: CASIDGGQGRYGYTF.

The CDR3 bases are TGTGCCAGCAGCCAAGTCCCTAGCGGGAGTAGTGAGCAGTTCTTC. Translation: CASSQVPSGSSEQFF. The chain has TRBV3-1 (or the pseudogene TRBV3-2) and TRBJ2-1; 10 bases map to TRBD2. Germline CDR1 reads LGHDT; CDR2 reads YNNKEL (reference sequence). CDR3 size: 15 residues. V lost 1 base, J lost 9 bases, and 6 bases stayed unmatched.

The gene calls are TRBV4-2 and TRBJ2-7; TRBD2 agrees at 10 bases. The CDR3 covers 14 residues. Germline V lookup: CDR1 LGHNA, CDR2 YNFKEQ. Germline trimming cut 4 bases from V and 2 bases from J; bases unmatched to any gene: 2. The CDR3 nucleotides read TGTGCCAGCAGCCCCGGACTAGCGGCCTACGAGCAGTACTTC. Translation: CASSPGLAAYEQYF.

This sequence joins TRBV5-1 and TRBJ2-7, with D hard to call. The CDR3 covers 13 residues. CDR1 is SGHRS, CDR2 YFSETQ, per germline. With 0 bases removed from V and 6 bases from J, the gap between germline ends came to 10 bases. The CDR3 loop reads CASSLALAAEQYF. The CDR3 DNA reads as TGCGCCAGCAGCTTGGCCTTAGCAGCCGAGCAGTACTTC. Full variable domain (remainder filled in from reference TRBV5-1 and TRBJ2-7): KAGVTQTPRYLIKTRGQQVTLSCSPISGHRSVSWYQQTPGQGLQFLFEYFSETQRNKGNFPGRFSGRQFSNSRSEMNVSTLELGDSALYLCASSLALAAEQYFGPGTRLTVT.

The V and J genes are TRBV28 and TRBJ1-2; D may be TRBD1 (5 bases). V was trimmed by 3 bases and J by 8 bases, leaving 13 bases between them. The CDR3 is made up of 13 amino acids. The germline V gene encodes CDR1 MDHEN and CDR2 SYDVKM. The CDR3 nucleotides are TGTGCCAGCAGTTTTGGTCAGGGAATAGGCTACACCTTC. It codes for CASSFGQGIGYTF.

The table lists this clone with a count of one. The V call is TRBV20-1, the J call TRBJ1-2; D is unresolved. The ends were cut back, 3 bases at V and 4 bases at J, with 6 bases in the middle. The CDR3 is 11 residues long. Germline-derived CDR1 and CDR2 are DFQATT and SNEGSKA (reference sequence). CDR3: CSASGSYGYTF. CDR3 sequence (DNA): TGCAGTGCTAGTGGGAGCTATGGCTACACCTTC.